Listed here are 20 T cell receptor beta chains from one sample, sequenced in a study of siplizumab effects on memory and regulatory T cells. Clones were read by immunoSEQ multiplex PCR, and TCRdb kept only the in-frame ones, dropping some. The repertoire holds about 120,000 clones, 94% seen once, with roughly 1.5% in the top ten. Sequenced sample: non-Treg CD4+ T cells sorted from blood. These receptors all come from a human donor in good health.

CDR3 region: CASSFPGRTEAFF. The CDR3 coding sequence is TGTGCCAGCAGTTTCCCAGGGAGGACTGAAGCTTTCTTT. The V gene is TRBV27, the J gene TRBJ1-1; D perhaps matches TRBD1 (5 bases). Between the trimmed V and J ends, which lost 3 bases and 5 bases, there was a span of 10 bases. The CDR3 consists of 13 residues. Germline V gives CDR1 MNHEY, CDR2 SMNVEV (reference sequence).

The gene calls are TRBV6-6 and TRBJ2-5; TRBD1 aligns across 8 bases. The CDR3 contains 15 residues. Trimming took 7 bases from V and 0 from J; bases not matched to a gene: 7. The germline gives CDR1 MNHNY, CDR2 SVGAGI (reference sequence). The CDR3 DNA reads as TGTGCCAGCAAGGGAAACAGGGGGGACCAAGAGACCCAGTACTTC. Translated, it gives CASKGNRGDQETQYF.

The chain combines TRBV4-2 with TRBJ2-3; unclear D gene. The V gene lost 0 bases and the J gene lost 14 bases, with 15 bases spanning the gap. The CDR3 covers 13 residues. Germline CDR1 and CDR2: LGHNA and YNFKEQ. In DNA form, the CDR3 reads TGTGCCAGCAGCCAAGATCAAACGCGGATCCGGTATTTT. Protein sequence: CASSQDQTRIRYF.

V is TRBV10-3 and J is TRBJ2-5, with TRBD2 matching 9 bases. Germline V gene data show CDR1 as ENHRY and CDR2 as SYGVKD. The CDR3 has 13 residues. Trimming took 10 bases from V and 4 from J; bases not matched to a gene: 7. CDR3 bases: TGTGCCACCGGGACTAGCTCCCCAGAGACCCAGTACTTC. This codes for CATGTSSPETQYF.

This clone was seen a handful of times. V gene TRBV4-1 combines with J gene TRBJ1-6, with D unclear. The CDR3 covers 12 residues. The germline V gene encodes CDR1 MGHRA and CDR2 YSYEKL. The V end lost 1 base, the J end lost 8 bases, and 3 bases lay between the germline ends. CDR3 residues: CASSQGDSPLHF. The CDR3, as DNA: TGCGCCAGCAGCCAAGGAGATTCACCCCTCCACTTT.

The chain joins TRBV5-1 to TRBJ2-7; 7 bases are a match to TRBD2. The ends lost 6 bases at V and 4 bases at J; junction bases unmatched: 7. CDR1 is SGHRS and CDR2 is YFSETQ in the germline V gene. The CDR3 length is 13 residues. Here the CDR3 DNA reads TGCGCCAGCACGTTCCAGGGAGGGTACGAGCAGTACTTC. It specifies CASTFQGGYEQYF.

The chain joins TRBV19 to TRBJ2-5; 10 nucleotides agree with TRBD1. CDR1 and CDR2 (germline): LNHDA, SQIVND (reference sequence). This CDR3 has 15 residues. With V trimmed by 5 bases and J by 3 bases, 6 bases remained unmatched. The CDR3 DNA reads as TGTGCCAGTAGTCCTCGGGGGACAGGGGAAGAGACCCAGTACTTC. It yields the protein CASSPRGTGEETQYF.

The CDR3 loop reads CASNAQQSGRGTGGSFYNEQFF. Written as DNA, the CDR3 is TGTGCCAGCAACGCTCAACAATCGGGGCGAGGGACGGGAGGGAGCTTCTACAATGAGCAGTTCTTC. J is TRBJ2-1 and V is TRBV21-1; TRBD2 was called by the table and not checked on the DNA. TRBV21-1 represents a pseudogene. The CDR3 has 22 amino acids.

The chain recombines TRBV7-2 with TRBJ1-1; possible D gene TRBD1, 5 bases. CDR1 is SGHTA, CDR2 FQGNSA, per germline. The CDR3 extends over 17 amino acids. V gave up 7 bases and J gave up 5 bases, with 26 bases separating them. CDR3 in amino acids: CASTHSKQGYLGTEAFF. CDR3 nucleotides: TGTGCCAGCACCCACTCGAAGCAGGGATATCTGGGGACTGAAGCTTTCTTT.

The chain carries TRBV18 and TRBJ1-4; D gene uncertain. Looked up from germline, CDR1 is KGHSH and CDR2 is LQKENI. V gave up 6 bases and J gave up 5 bases, with 16 bases separating them. The CDR3 is made up of 15 amino acids. For the CDR3, the DNA is TGTGCCAGCTCTCCCACACCGGACGGAAATGAAAAACTGTTTTTT. Amino acids: CASSPTPDGNEKLFF.

The chain is built from TRBV15 and TRBJ1-2, with no clear D. Germline assignment: CDR1 LNHNV and CDR2 YYDKDF (reference sequence). Between the trimmed V and J ends, which lost 0 bases and 8 bases, there was a span of 16 bases. The CDR3 is 15 residues long. The CDR3 spells CATSRDPVRPGGYTF. The DNA of the CDR3 is TGTGCCACCAGCAGAGACCCCGTAAGACCCGGAGGCTACACCTTC.

The V and J genes are TRBV6-5 and TRBJ1-1; possible D gene TRBD1, 5 bases. Germline CDR1 and CDR2: MNHEY and SVGAGI. The CDR3 covers 15 residues. Trimming left V 5 bases short and J 0 bases short, with 13 bases between. CDR3 in DNA: TGTGCCAGCAGTAGAGCCGGGACTCTGAACACTGAAGCTTTCTTT. This sequence encodes CASSRAGTLNTEAFF.

This rearrangement joins TRBV7-3 to TRBJ2-2; D possibly corresponds to TRBD1 (5 bases). Trimming removed 5 bases at V and 9 bases at J, with 13 bases between. Germline lookup yields CDR1 SGHTA and CDR2 FQGTGA. The CDR3 extends over 13 amino acids. CDR3 coding DNA: TGTGCCAGCAGCACAGGAAGTCACCGGGAGCTGTTTTTT. Translated: CASSTGSHRELFF.

J is TRBJ2-7 and V is TRBV27; TRBD1 matches 8 bases. Trimming cost V 3 bases and J 7 bases; bases outside gene matches: 2. The CDR3 length is 12 residues. Germline CDR1 MNHEY, CDR2 SMNVEV (reference sequence). CDR3: CASSFDRGEQYF. DNA of the CDR3: TGTGCCAGCAGTTTCGACAGGGGTGAGCAGTACTTC.

This chain uses TRBV19 with TRBJ2-7, with D hard to call. V lost 6 bases, J lost 3 bases, and 18 bases lay in between. This CDR3 region has 15 residues. Germline CDR1 LNHDA, CDR2 SQIVND (reference sequence). The CDR3 sequence is CASSTQSYTVYEQYF. CDR3 nucleotide sequence: TGTGCCAGTAGCACTCAAAGCTACACCGTCTACGAGCAGTACTTC.

The CDR3 DNA sequence: TGCGCCAGCAGCATCGGGACAAGCAATCAGCCCCAGCATTTT. Translated: CASSIGTSNQPQHF. The chain recombines TRBV5-1 with TRBJ1-5; TRBD1 might be the D (6 bases). Germline CDR1 SGHRS, CDR2 YFSETQ. V lost 4 bases and J lost 1, with 9 bases in between. The CDR3 totals 14 residues.

This chain links TRBV5-5 with TRBJ2-7; 8 nucleotides match TRBD2. Looked up from germline, CDR1 is SGHKS and CDR2 is YYEKEE (reference sequence). The CDR3 loop spans 16 amino acids. V gave up 0 bases and J gave up 1 base; unmatched junction bases: 6. CDR3 protein: CASSLGREARSYEQYF. In DNA, the CDR3 is TGTGCCAGCAGCTTGGGGCGGGAGGCTCGTTCCTACGAGCAGTACTTC.

The rearrangement links TRBV11-2 to TRBJ2-7; 7 bases fit TRBD2. Germline assignment: CDR1 SGHAT and CDR2 FQNNGV. J was trimmed by 7 bases and V by 5 bases; bases with no gene match: 5. This CDR3 is 12 amino acids long. The CDR3 DNA sequence: TGTGCCAGCAGCCAATTGGGAGGGGAGCAGTACTTC. It codes for CASSQLGGEQYF.

This sequence joins TRBV6-1 and TRBJ2-7; D perhaps matches TRBD2 (5 bases). The CDR3 extends over 14 amino acids. Trimming took off 6 bases at V and 5 bases at J, with 17 bases between the two ends. In germline, CDR1 is MNHNS, CDR2 SASEGT. The CDR3 reads CASRPSGERNEQYF. The CDR3 nucleotides read TGTGCCAGCAGACCGTCCGGGGAGCGGAACGAGCAGTACTTC.

The CDR3, as DNA: TGCGCCAGCAGCCCGTCAGGGGAATGGTATCAGCCCCAGCATTTT. It specifies CASSPSGEWYQPQHF. This chain joins TRBV5-1 and TRBJ1-5; perhaps TRBD1 as D (6 bases). V dropped 4 bases and J dropped 5 bases, with 16 bases sitting between them. There are 15 residues in the CDR3. Germline values: CDR1 SGHRS, CDR2 YFSETQ.